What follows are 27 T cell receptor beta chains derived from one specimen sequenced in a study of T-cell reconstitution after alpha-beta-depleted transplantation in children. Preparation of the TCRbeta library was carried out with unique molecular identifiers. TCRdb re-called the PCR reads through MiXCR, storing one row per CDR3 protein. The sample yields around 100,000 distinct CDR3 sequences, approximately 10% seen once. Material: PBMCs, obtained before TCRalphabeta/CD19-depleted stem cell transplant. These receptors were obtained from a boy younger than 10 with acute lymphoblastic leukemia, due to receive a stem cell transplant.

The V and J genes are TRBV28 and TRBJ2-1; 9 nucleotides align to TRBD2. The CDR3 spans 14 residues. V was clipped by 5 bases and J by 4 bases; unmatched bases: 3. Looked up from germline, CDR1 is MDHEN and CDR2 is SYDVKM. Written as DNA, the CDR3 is TGTGCCAGCAGTGCTAGCGGGACGTACAATGAGCAGTTCTTC. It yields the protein CASSASGTYNEQFF.

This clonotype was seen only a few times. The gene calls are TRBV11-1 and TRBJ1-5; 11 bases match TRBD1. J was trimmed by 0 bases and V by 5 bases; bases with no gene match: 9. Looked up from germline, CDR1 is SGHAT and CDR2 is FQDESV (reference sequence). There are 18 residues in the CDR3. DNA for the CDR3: TGTGCCAGCAGCCGGGACAGGGGGTCCCACTATAGCAATCAGCCCCAGCATTTT. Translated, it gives CASSRDRGSHYSNQPQHF.

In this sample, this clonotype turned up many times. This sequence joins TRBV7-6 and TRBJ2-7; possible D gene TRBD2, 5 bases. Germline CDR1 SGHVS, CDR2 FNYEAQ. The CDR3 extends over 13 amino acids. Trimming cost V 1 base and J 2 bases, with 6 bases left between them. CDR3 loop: CASSLDGTYEQYF. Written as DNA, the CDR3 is TGTGCCAGCAGCTTAGACGGGACCTACGAGCAGTACTTC.

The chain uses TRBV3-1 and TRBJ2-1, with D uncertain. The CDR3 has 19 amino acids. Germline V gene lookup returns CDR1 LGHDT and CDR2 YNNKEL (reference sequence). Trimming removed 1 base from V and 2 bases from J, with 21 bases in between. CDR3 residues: CASSQGNWKSPRTYNEQFF. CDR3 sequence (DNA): TGTGCCAGCAGCCAAGGAAATTGGAAGTCCCCTCGCACCTACAATGAGCAGTTCTTC.

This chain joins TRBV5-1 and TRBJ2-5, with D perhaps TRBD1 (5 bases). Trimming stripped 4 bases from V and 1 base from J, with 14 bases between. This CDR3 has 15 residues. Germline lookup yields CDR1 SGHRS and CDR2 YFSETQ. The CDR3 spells CASSQTATGQETQYF. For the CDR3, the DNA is TGCGCCAGCAGCCAGACAGCGACCGGCCAAGAGACCCAGTACTTC.

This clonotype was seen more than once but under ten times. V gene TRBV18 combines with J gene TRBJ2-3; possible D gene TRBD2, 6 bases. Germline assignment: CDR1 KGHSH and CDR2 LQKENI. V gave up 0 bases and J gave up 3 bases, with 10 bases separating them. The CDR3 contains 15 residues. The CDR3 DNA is TGTGCCAGCTCACCACCGTCCCGGGGGACAGATACGCAGTATTTT. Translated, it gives CASSPPSRGTDTQYF.

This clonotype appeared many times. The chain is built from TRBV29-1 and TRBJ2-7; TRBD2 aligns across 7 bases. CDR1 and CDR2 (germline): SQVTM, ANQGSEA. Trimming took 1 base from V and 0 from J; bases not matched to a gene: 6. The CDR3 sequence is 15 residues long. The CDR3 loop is CSVEAGSGDSYEQYF. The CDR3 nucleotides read TGCAGCGTTGAAGCCGGGAGCGGGGACTCCTACGAGCAGTACTTC.

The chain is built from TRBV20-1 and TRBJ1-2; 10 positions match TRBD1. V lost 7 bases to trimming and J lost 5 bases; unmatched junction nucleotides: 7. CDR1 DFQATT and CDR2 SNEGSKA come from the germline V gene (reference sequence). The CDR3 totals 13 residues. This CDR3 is CSVGDRGPYGYTF. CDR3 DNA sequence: TGCAGTGTTGGGGACAGGGGACCATATGGCTACACCTTC.

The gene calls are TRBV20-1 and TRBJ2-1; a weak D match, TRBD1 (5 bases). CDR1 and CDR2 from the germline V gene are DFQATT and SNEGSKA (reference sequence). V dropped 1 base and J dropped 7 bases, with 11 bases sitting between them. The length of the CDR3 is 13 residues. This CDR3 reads CSARGSPGNEQFF. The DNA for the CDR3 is TGCAGTGCTAGAGGGAGCCCAGGGAATGAGCAGTTCTTC.

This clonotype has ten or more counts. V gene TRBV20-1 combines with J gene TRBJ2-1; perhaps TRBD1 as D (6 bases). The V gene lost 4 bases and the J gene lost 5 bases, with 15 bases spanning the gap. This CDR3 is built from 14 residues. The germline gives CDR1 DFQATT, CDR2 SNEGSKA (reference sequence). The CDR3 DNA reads TGCAGTGCTAATCGGGCAGGGGTCAACAATGAGCAGTTCTTC. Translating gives CSANRAGVNNEQFF.

For the CDR3, the DNA is TGTGCCAGCAGCCAAGATCGTTATGGCCCTGAAGCTTTCTTT. It codes for CASSQDRYGPEAFF. The chain is built from TRBV4-2 and TRBJ1-1; no reliable D call. The CDR3 runs to 14 residues. Germline V gene sequence: CDR1 LGHNA, CDR2 YNFKEQ. V was trimmed by 0 bases and J by 6 bases, leaving 11 bases between them.

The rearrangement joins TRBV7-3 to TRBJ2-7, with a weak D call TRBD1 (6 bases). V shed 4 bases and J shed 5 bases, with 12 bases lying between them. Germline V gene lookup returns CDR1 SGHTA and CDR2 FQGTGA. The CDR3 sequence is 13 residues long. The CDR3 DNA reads TGTGCCAGCAGCTCTACAGGGAATCACGAGCAGTACTTC. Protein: CASSSTGNHEQYF. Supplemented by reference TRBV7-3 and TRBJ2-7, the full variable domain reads GAGVSQTPSNKVTEKGKYVELRCDPISGHTALYWYRQSLGQGPEFLIYFQGTGAADDSGLPNDRFFAVRPEGSVSTLKIQRTERGDSAVYLCASSSTGNHEQYFGPGTRLTVT.

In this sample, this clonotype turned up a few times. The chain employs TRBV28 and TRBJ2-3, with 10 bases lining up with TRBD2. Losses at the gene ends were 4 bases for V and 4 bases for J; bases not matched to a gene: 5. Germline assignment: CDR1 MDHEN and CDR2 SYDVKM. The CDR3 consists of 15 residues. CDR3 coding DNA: TGTGCCAGCAGTTCAGATCTAGCGGGAGCAGATACGCAGTATTTT. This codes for CASSSDLAGADTQYF.

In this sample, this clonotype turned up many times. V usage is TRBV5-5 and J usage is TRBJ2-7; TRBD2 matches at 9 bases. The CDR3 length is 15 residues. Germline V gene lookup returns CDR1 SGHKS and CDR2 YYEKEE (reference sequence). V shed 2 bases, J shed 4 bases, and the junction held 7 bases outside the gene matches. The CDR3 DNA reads TGTGCCAGCAGCTTCGCGGGAGGGCCGGTTTACGAGCAGTACTTC. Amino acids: CASSFAGGPVYEQYF.

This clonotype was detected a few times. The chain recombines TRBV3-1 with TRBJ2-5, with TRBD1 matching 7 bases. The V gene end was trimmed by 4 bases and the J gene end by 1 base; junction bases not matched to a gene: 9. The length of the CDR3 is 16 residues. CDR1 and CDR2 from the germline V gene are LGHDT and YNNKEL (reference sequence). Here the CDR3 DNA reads TGTGCCAGCAGCCTAAAGCACACAGGGGTCCAAGAGACCCAGTACTTC. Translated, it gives CASSLKHTGVQETQYF.

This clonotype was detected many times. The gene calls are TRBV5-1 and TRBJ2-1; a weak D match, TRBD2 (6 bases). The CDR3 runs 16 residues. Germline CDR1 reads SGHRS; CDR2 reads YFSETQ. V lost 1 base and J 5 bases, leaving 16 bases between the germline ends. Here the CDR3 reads CASSLTSGLGNNEQFF. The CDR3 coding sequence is TGCGCCAGCAGCTTGACCAGCGGGCTGGGCAACAATGAGCAGTTCTTC.

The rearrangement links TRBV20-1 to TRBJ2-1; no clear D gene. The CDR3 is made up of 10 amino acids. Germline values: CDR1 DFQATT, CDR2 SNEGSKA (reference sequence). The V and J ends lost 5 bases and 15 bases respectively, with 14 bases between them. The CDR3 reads CSAHRVPGFF. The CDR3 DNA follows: TGCAGTGCTCACCGGGTCCCGGGGTTCTTC.

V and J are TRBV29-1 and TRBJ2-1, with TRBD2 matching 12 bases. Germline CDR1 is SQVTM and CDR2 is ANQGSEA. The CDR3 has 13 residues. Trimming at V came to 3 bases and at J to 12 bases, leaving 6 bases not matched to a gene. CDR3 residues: CSVEETSGRRQFF. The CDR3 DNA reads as TGCAGCGTTGAGGAGACTAGCGGGAGAAGGCAGTTCTTC.

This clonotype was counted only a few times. CDR3 sequence: CASRKQGDVAKNIQYF. The CDR3 nucleotides are TGTGCCAGCAGAAAACAGGGGGATGTGGCCAAAAACATTCAGTACTTC. J is TRBJ2-4 and V is TRBV11-2; 8 bases line up with TRBD1. The CDR3 has 16 residues. In germline, CDR1 is SGHAT, CDR2 FQNNGV. V lost 6 bases to trimming and J lost 1 base; unmatched junction nucleotides: 8. The full variable domain, its missing parts supplied by reference TRBV11-2 and TRBJ2-4, is EAGVAQSPRYKIIEKRQSVAFWCNPISGHATLYWYQQILGQGPKLLIQFQNNGVVDDSQLPKDRFSAERLKGVDSTLKIQPAKLEDSAVYLCASRKQGDVAKNIQYFGAGTRLSVL.

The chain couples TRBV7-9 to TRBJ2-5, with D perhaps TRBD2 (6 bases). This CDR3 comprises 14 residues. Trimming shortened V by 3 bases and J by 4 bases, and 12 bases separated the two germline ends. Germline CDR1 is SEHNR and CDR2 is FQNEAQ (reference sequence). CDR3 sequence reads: CASSFLASSETQYF. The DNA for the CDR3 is TGTGCCAGCAGCTTCCTAGCGTCTTCAGAGACCCAGTACTTC.

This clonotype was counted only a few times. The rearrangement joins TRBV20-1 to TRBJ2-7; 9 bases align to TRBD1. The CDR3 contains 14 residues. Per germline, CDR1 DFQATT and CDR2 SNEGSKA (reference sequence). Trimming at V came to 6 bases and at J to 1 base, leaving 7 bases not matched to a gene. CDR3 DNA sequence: TGCAGTGCCGAGGACAGGGGCTCTTCCTACGAGCAGTACTTC. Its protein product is CSAEDRGSSYEQYF.

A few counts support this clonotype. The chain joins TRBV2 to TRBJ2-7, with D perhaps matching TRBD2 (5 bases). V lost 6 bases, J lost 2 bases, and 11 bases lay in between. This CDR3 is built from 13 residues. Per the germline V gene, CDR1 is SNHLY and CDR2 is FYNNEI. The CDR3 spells CASRQAATYEQYF. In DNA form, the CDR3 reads TGTGCCAGCAGGCAAGCGGCAACCTACGAGCAGTACTTC.

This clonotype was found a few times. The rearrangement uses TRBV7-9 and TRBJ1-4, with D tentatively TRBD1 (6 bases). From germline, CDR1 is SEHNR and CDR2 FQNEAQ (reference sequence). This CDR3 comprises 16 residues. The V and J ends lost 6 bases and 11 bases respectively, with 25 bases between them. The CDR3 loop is CASSYNLQGTEGKLFF. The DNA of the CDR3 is TGTGCCAGCAGTTATAACCTACAGGGCACGGAGGGGAAACTGTTTTTT.

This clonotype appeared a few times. The CDR3 here is CSANNRGPYGYTF. The CDR3 bases are TGCAGTGCTAACAACAGGGGGCCTTATGGCTACACCTTC. The V and J genes are TRBV20-1 and TRBJ1-2, with 9 bases that match TRBD1. The CDR3 extends over 13 amino acids. CDR1 and CDR2 (germline): DFQATT, SNEGSKA (reference sequence). Trimming at V came to 4 bases and at J to 5 bases, leaving 5 bases not matched to a gene.

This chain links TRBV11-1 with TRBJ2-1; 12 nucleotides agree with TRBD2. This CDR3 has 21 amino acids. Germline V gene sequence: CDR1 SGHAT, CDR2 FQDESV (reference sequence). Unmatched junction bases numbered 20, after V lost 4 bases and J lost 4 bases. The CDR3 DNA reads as TGTGCCAGCAGCTCCACACACTCGCGACTAGCGGGAGTTGCCCGATACAATGAGCAGTTCTTC. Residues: CASSSTHSRLAGVARYNEQFF.

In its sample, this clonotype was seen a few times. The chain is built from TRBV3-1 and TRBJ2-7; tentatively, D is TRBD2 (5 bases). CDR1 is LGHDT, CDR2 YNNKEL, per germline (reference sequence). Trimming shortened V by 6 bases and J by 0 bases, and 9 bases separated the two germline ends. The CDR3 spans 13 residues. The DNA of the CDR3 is TGTGCCAGCAGACCAGACTACTCCTACGAGCAGTACTTC. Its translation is CASRPDYSYEQYF.

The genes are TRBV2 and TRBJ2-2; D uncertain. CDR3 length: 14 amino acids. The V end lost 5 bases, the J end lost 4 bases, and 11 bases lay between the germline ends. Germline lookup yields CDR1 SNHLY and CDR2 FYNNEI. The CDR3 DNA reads TGTGCCAGCAGTCAACGAACCTTCACCGGGGAGCTGTTTTTT. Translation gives CASSQRTFTGELFF.